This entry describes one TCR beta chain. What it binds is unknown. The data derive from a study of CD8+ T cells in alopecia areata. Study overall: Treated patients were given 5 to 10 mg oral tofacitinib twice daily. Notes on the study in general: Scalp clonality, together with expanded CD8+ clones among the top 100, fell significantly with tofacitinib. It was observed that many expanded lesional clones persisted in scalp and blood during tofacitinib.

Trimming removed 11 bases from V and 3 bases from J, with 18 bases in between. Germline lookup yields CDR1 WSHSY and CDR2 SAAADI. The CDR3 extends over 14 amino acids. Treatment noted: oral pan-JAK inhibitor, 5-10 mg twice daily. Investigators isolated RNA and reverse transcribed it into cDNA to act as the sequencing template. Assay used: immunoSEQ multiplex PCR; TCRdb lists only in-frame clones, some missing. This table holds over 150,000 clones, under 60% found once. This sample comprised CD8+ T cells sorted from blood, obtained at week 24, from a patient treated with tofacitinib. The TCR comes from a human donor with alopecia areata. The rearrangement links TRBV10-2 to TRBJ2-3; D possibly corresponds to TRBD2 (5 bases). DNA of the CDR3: TGCGCCGCGGGCCCCCCGCAAGCGACAGATACGCAGTATTTT. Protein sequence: CAAGPPQATDTQYF.